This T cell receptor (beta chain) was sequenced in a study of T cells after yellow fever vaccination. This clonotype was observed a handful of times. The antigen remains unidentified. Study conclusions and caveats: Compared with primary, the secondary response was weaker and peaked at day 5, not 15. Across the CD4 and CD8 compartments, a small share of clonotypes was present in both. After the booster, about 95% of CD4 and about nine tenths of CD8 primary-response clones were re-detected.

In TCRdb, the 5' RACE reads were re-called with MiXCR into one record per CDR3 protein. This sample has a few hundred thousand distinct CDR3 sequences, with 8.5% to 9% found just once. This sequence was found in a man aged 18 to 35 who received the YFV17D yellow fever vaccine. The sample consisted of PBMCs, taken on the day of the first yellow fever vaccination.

DNA of the CDR3: TGCGCCAGCGCTAGCGGGGGTTCCTACGAGCAGTACTTC. Residues: CASASGGSYEQYF. J is TRBJ2-7 and V is TRBV5-1, with 10 bases fitting TRBD2. Per the germline V gene, CDR1 is SGHRS and CDR2 is YFSETQ. The V and J ends lost 7 bases and 1 base, in that order; junction bases with no gene match: 2. The CDR3 covers 13 residues.